A single sample is the source of the 18 T cell receptor beta chains below, sequenced in a study of technical replicates of blood from several donors. Assay used: immunoSEQ multiplex PCR; TCRdb lists only in-frame clones, some missing. The data show some 80,000 clones, approximately 94% seen once. The sample consisted of T cells isolated from PBMCs. These receptors originate from a human donor in good health.

The rearrangement uses TRBV28 and TRBJ1-5; D gene uncertain. The V and J ends lost 2 bases and 4 bases respectively, with 9 bases between them. Germline loops: CDR1 MDHEN, CDR2 SYDVKM. This CDR3 has 14 residues. The CDR3 loop reads CASSLTNLNQPQHF. CDR3 in DNA: TGTGCCAGCAGTTTAACAAACCTTAATCAGCCCCAGCATTTT.

This chain joins TRBV10-1 and TRBJ2-7, with D maybe TRBD2 (6 bases). The germline CDR1 and CDR2 sequences are WNHNN and SYGVQD (reference sequence). Trimming took off 2 bases at V and 2 bases at J, with 10 bases between the two ends. This CDR3 comprises 14 residues. CDR3 in DNA: TGCGCCAGCAGTGAGAGCGGGTTAACCTACGAGCAGTACTTC. Amino acids: CASSESGLTYEQYF.

The chain has TRBV7-9 and TRBJ2-1, with D unclear. The CDR3 extends over 13 amino acids. The V end was cut by 3 bases, the J end by 10 bases, with 13 bases between. The germline V gene has CDR1 SEHNR and CDR2 FQNEAQ (reference sequence). CDR3 sequence reads: CASSFTLIKEQFF. DNA for the CDR3: TGTGCCAGCAGCTTCACTTTGATCAAAGAGCAGTTCTTC.

J is TRBJ2-7 and V is TRBV9; 7 nucleotides line up with TRBD1. This CDR3 spans 15 amino acids. The germline V gene encodes CDR1 SGDLS and CDR2 YYNGEE. Germline trimming cut 3 bases from V and 4 bases from J; bases unmatched to any gene: 10. In DNA, the CDR3 is TGTGCCAGCAGCGCCGAGGACAGGTCAGCGTACGAGCAGTACTTC. Encoded protein: CASSAEDRSAYEQYF.

The J gene is TRBJ2-5, the V gene TRBV6-6, with D possibly matching TRBD2 (5 bases). Germline V lookup: CDR1 MNHNY, CDR2 SVGAGI (reference sequence). This CDR3 has 15 amino acids. V gave up 8 bases and J gave up 4 bases, with 20 bases separating them. The CDR3 coding sequence is TGTGCCAGCCGATTAGCGTCTCAGGTGTTAGAGACCCAGTACTTC. It translates to CASRLASQVLETQYF.

The chain couples TRBV4-2 to TRBJ2-3; 9 bases fit TRBD2. This CDR3 spans 16 amino acids. Germline assignment: CDR1 LGHNA and CDR2 YNFKEQ. V lost 0 bases and J lost 3; bases outside the gene matches: 4. CDR3 sequence reads: CASSQDISGSTDTQYF. CDR3 bases: TGTGCCAGCAGCCAAGATATTAGCGGGAGTACAGATACGCAGTATTTT.

The rearrangement joins TRBV30 to TRBJ1-1, with D tentatively TRBD1 (5 bases). The CDR3 contains 13 residues. Germline CDR1 reads GTSNPN; CDR2 reads SVGIG (reference sequence). Trimming stripped 5 bases from V and 5 bases from J, with 15 bases between. Here the CDR3 DNA reads TGTGCCTGGGAGGTGCCTGGGGCGACTGAAGCTTTCTTT. The encoded protein is CAWEVPGATEAFF.

The V gene is TRBV7-6, the J gene TRBJ2-1; the D gene is possibly TRBD1 (5 bases). Per germline, CDR1 SGHVS and CDR2 FNYEAQ. This CDR3 contains 12 residues. V was clipped by 4 bases and J by 9 bases, with 10 bases between them. The DNA of the CDR3 is TGTGCCAGCAGCTCCCAGGGCTTTGAGCAGTTCTTC. Amino acid sequence: CASSSQGFEQFF.

The genes are TRBV6-1 and TRBJ1-1; TRBD1 agrees at 8 bases. Germline assignment: CDR1 MNHNS and CDR2 SASEGT. The CDR3 contains 15 residues. After removal of 2 bases from V and 5 bases from J, the junction contained 7 bases not matched to a gene. In DNA, the CDR3 is TGTGCCAGCAGTGAACAACCGGGACAGGTTACTGAAGCTTTCTTT. Translation gives CASSEQPGQVTEAFF.

The chain carries TRBV5-4 and TRBJ1-3; no definite D call. Germline V gives CDR1 SGHNT, CDR2 YYREEE (reference sequence). V lost 3 bases to trimming and J lost 0 bases, with 10 bases between them. CDR3 length: 15 amino acids. CDR3 region: CASSSNYFSGNTIYF. In nucleotides, the CDR3 is TGTGCCAGCAGCTCAAATTACTTCTCTGGAAACACCATATATTTT.

This clone was detected only a few times. V and J are TRBV5-1 and TRBJ1-1; TRBD1 is a possible D gene (5 bases). Trimming removed 4 bases from V and 1 base from J, with 11 bases in between. The CDR3 loop spans 14 amino acids. Looked up from germline, CDR1 is SGHRS and CDR2 is YFSETQ. The CDR3 spells CASSPSGGNTEAFF. CDR3 nucleotides: TGCGCCAGCAGCCCGTCCGGGGGGAACACTGAAGCTTTCTTT.

This chain connects TRBV10-1 to TRBJ2-1; 7 bases map to TRBD2. V shed 2 bases, J shed 4 bases, and the junction held 8 bases outside the gene matches. CDR3 length: 16 residues. Per the germline V gene, CDR1 is WNHNN and CDR2 is SYGVQD (reference sequence). The CDR3 here is CASSEDSGGHYNEQFF. DNA for the CDR3: TGCGCCAGCAGTGAGGATTCGGGAGGTCATTACAATGAGCAGTTCTTC.

The chain recombines TRBV5-6 with TRBJ1-1, with 7 bases identical to TRBD1. CDR3 length: 15 amino acids. Germline V lookup: CDR1 SGHDT, CDR2 YYEEEE. V was clipped by 4 bases and J by 3 bases; unmatched bases: 9. CDR3 residues: CASSDRGGGYTEAFF. DNA for the CDR3: TGTGCCAGCAGCGATAGAGGGGGCGGGTACACTGAAGCTTTCTTT. Supplemented by reference TRBV5-6 and TRBJ1-1, the full variable domain reads DAGVTQSPTHLIKTRGQQVTLRCSPKSGHDTVSWYQQALGQGPQFIFQYYEEEERQRGNFPDRFSGHQFPNYSSELNVNALLLGDSALYLCASSDRGGGYTEAFFGQGTRLTVV.

This chain uses TRBV30 with TRBJ1-2; 8 bases fit TRBD1. Germline V gene sequence: CDR1 GTSNPN, CDR2 SVGIG (reference sequence). Trimming at V came to 7 bases and at J to 3 bases, leaving 13 bases not matched to a gene. The CDR3 runs to 15 residues. In DNA, the CDR3 is TGTGCCTTCCCCACTAAGGACAGGGTGGACTATGGCTACACCTTC. This encodes CAFPTKDRVDYGYTF.

The chain is built from TRBV7-2 and TRBJ1-1, with D tentatively TRBD1 (5 bases). The CDR3 has 14 residues. Trimming removed 3 bases from V and 1 base from J, with 9 bases in between. Germline-derived CDR1 and CDR2 are SGHTA and FQGNSA. For the CDR3, the DNA is TGTGCCAGCAGCTTTCGGAGGGGGAACACTGAAGCTTTCTTT. Residues: CASSFRRGNTEAFF.

The V gene is TRBV11-3, the J gene TRBJ2-1; no clear D gene. Trimming removed 6 bases from V and 4 bases from J, with 10 bases in between. CDR3 length: 13 amino acids. CDR1 and CDR2 (germline): SGHNT, YENEEA. The CDR3 spells CASRRLGYNEQFF. The CDR3, as DNA: TGTGCCAGCAGACGACTGGGTTACAATGAGCAGTTCTTC.

The rearrangement links TRBV28 to TRBJ2-7; 8 bases line up with TRBD1. Germline values: CDR1 MDHEN, CDR2 SYDVKM. J lost 6 bases, V lost 5 bases, and 6 bases had no gene match. This CDR3 is built from 13 residues. This chain's CDR3 is CASSVDRGGEQYF. In DNA form, the CDR3 reads TGTGCCAGCAGTGTCGACAGGGGAGGCGAGCAGTACTTC.

This sequence joins TRBV6-4 and TRBJ2-1; TRBD2 matches at 7 bases. V was pared by 6 bases and J by 7 bases, with 9 bases of the junction left unmatched. Germline V gene lookup returns CDR1 MRHNA and CDR2 SNTAGT. The CDR3 contains 14 residues. The CDR3 DNA reads TGTGCCAGCAGCCCCTACAGGACTAGGAATGAGCAGTTCTTC. Translated: CASSPYRTRNEQFF.